The T cell receptor beta chain described here comes from a study of shared clonotypes between healthy human individuals. Profiling relied on immunoSEQ multiplex PCR, and the TCRdb table lists in-frame clones only, not all of them. Of roughly 650,000 clones listed, more than 95% are singletons. Per germline, CDR1 SGHRS and CDR2 YFSETQ. Trimming stripped 1 base from V and 5 bases from J, with 9 bases between. CDR3 size: 14 residues. General observations from the study: Estimated richness values were generally larger in naive subsets than in memory subsets.

Notes on this clone: As yet, its antigen is unknown.

What was sequenced was naive CD4+ T cells sorted from blood. The subset is: CD45RA+ positively selected. The V and J genes are TRBV5-1 and TRBJ1-4, with TRBD1 as a possible D gene (5 bases). The TCR was taken from a woman aged 25-40 years in good health. Here the CDR3 DNA reads TGCGCCAGCAGCTTGAACGGGGGAAATGAAAAACTGTTTTTT. Residues: CASSLNGGNEKLFF.